The rows below give T cell receptor beta chains drawn from one sample of a study of CD8 T cells in ankylosing spondylitis. TCRdb ran MiXCR on the 5' RACE reads and lists one entry per CDR3 protein. The profile shows some 240,000 distinct CDR3 sequences, roughly a quarter of them singletons. The sequenced sample consisted of blood, either unsorted or a sorted T cell fraction (not recorded which). Source of these receptors: a male donor with ankylosing spondylitis or in good health (not recorded which). Each CDR3 is given with its conserved first and last residue. Fields, in order: clone size, V gene, CDR3 length, D gene, J gene, CDR3 protein, CDR3 DNA. A D gene is named only where the DNA matches it firmly. Size tells how often a clone was seen (once, few, many) or the class of an expanded clone, and some rows leave it out.

many	TRBV29-1	13	TRBD1	TRBJ2-7	CSVYGQESYEQYF	TGCAGCGTATACGGACAGGAGTCGTACGAGCAGTACTTC
few	TRBV3-1	16	.	TRBJ1-1	CASSRSENTGGTEAFF	TGTGCCAGCAGCCGGAGTGAAAATACAGGAGGAACTGAAGCTTTCTTT
many	TRBV20-1	15	.	TRBJ1-1	CSARVPSRLNTEAFF	TGCAGTGCTAGAGTCCCCTCCCGCTTGAACACTGAAGCTTTCTTT
once	TRBV20-1	15	TRBD1	TRBJ2-1	CSARAGTGSYNEQFF	TGCAGTGCTCGAGCCGGGACAGGGTCCTACAATGAGCAGTTCTTC
many	TRBV20-1	14	TRBD1	TRBJ2-7	CSAVRTGEEGEQYF	TGCAGTGCTGTAAGGACAGGGGAAGAGGGCGAGCAGTACTTC
few	TRBV20-1	13	.	TRBJ1-6	CSAPDRWDSPLHF	TGCAGTGCGCCCGACAGGTGGGATTCACCCCTCCACTTT
.	TRBV20-1	14	TRBD2	TRBJ2-3	CSALSGGYTDTQYF	TGCAGTGCCCTTAGCGGGGGGTACACAGATACGCAGTATTTT
many	TRBV7-2	17	.	TRBJ1-3	CASSLSPIALGGNTIYF	TGTGCCAGCAGCTTAAGCCCCATAGCCCTTGGAGGAAACACCATATATTTT
many	TRBV5-1	16	.	TRBJ2-3	CASSSETGTRLYTQYF	TGCGCCAGCAGCTCGGAAACCGGGACAAGACTATATACGCAGTATTTT
.	TRBV20-1	12	TRBD1	TRBJ1-2	CSAYRGPYGYTF	TGCAGTGCTTACAGGGGGCCCTATGGCTACACCTTC
many	TRBV20-1	17	TRBD2	TRBJ2-3	CSAPLRGTSGGGDTQYF	TGCAGTGCCCCGCTAAGGGGGACTAGCGGGGGAGGTGATACGCAGTATTTT
many	TRBV29-1	14	TRBD1	TRBJ2-1	CSVISGTGYNEQFF	TGCAGCGTCATCTCCGGGACAGGCTACAATGAGCAGTTCTTC
many	TRBV20-1	14	.	TRBJ1-5	CSAGGAQSGQPQHF	TGCAGTGCTGGGGGGGCGCAAAGCGGTCAGCCCCAGCATTTT
many	TRBV7-2	13	.	TRBJ1-4	CASSPLLREKLFF	TGTGCCAGCAGCCCCCTGCTGAGAGAAAAACTGTTTTTT
many	TRBV18	12	.	TRBJ1-1	CASSPDRSEAFF	TGTGCCAGCTCACCCGACCGGTCTGAAGCTTTCTTT
.	TRBV19	13	.	TRBJ2-3	CAAARGDTDTQYF	TGTGCCGCGGCCCGGGGAGACACAGATACGCAGTATTTT
once	TRBV7-2	13	.	TRBJ2-1	CASSLDRTNEQFF	TGTGCCAGCAGCTTAGACAGAACCAACGAGCAGTTCTTC
many	TRBV29-1	16	TRBD1	TRBJ1-1	CSVFPPGQAGNTEAFF	TGCAGCGTCTTCCCCCCGGGACAGGCAGGGAACACTGAAGCTTTCTTT
many	TRBV5-1	15	.	TRBJ2-5	CASSLVADDQETQYF	TGCGCCAGCAGCTTGGTAGCGGATGACCAAGAGACCCAGTACTTC
many	TRBV20-1	12	TRBD1	TRBJ2-7	CSATTGGYEQYF	TGCAGTGCTACGACAGGGGGCTACGAGCAGTACTTC
.	TRBV10-3	13	.	TRBJ2-5	CATRAEEEETQYF	TGTGCCACCCGAGCGGAGGAGGAAGAGACCCAGTACTTC
few	TRBV20-1	14	TRBD1	TRBJ2-2	CSSKGQGATGELFF	TGCAGTTCAAAAGGACAGGGCGCCACCGGGGAGCTGTTTTTT
many	TRBV20-1	12	TRBD2	TRBJ2-3	CSAHRGGDTQYF	TGCAGTGCTCACCGCGGGGGAGATACGCAGTATTTT
.	TRBV12-3/TRBV12-4	17	.	TRBJ2-5	CASSPPPRENQKETQYF	TGTGCCAGCAGCCCCCCCCCCAGGGAGAATCAAAAAGAGACCCAGTACTTC
.	TRBV20-1	13	.	TRBJ2-3	CSASSGRTDTQYF	TGCAGTGCGTCCAGCGGCCGCACAGATACGCAGTATTTT
.	TRBV5-1	16	TRBD1	TRBJ2-7	CASSLKGPGQGGEQYF	TGCGCCAGCAGCTTGAAAGGACCGGGACAGGGAGGCGAGCAGTACTTC
.	TRBV20-1	15	.	TRBJ2-1	CSARDERANYNEQFF	TGCAGTGCTAGAGACGAACGGGCCAACTACAATGAGCAGTTCTTC
many	TRBV5-1	14	TRBD2	TRBJ2-3	CASRLPGLKDTQYF	TGCGCCAGCCGCTTACCGGGACTAAAAGATACGCAGTATTTT
few	TRBV2	8	.	TRBJ1-2	CASNGYTF	TGTGCCAGCAATGGCTACACCTTC
few	TRBV6-1	13	.	TRBJ2-3	CATGEAVTDTQYF	TGTGCCACGGGGGAGGCAGTCACAGATACGCAGTATTTT
.	TRBV20-1	14	.	TRBJ2-3	CSASVGSPRDTQYF	TGCAGTGCTAGTGTGGGTTCCCCCCGGGATACGCAGTATTTT
.	TRBV5-1	13	.	TRBJ2-7	CASSFGLTYEQYF	TGCGCCAGCAGCTTCGGACTTACCTACGAGCAGTACTTC
.	TRBV15	15	TRBD2	TRBJ2-1	CATSRAGTSGGGQFF	TGTGCCACCAGCAGAGCAGGGACTAGCGGGGGTGGGCAGTTCTTC
few	TRBV20-1	13	TRBD2	TRBJ2-1	CSAVAGVQGEQFF	TGCAGTGCCGTAGCGGGGGTTCAGGGTGAGCAGTTCTTC
few	TRBV6-4	12	.	TRBJ1-2	CAARTGTGGYTF	TGTGCCGCACGTACCGGAACGGGCGGCTACACCTTC
few	TRBV29-1	14	.	TRBJ1-5	CSVSAGAGNQPQHF	TGCAGCGTTTCGGCAGGGGCAGGCAATCAGCCCCAGCATTTT
many	TRBV4-1	15	TRBD2	TRBJ2-7	CASSQEFQGGYEQYF	TGCGCCAGCAGCCAAGAATTCCAGGGAGGGTACGAGCAGTACTTC
many	TRBV3-1	14	.	TRBJ2-2	CASSSTVNTGELFF	TGTGCCAGCAGTTCAACAGTGAACACCGGGGAGCTGTTTTTT
.	TRBV20-1	14	.	TRBJ1-2	CSARDWTESYGYTF	TGCAGTGCTAGAGATTGGACGGAGTCCTATGGCTACACCTTC
.	TRBV20-1	16	.	TRBJ2-3	CSALPYPLAPTDTQYF	TGCAGTGCTCTACCCTACCCCCTAGCTCCCACAGATACGCAGTATTTT